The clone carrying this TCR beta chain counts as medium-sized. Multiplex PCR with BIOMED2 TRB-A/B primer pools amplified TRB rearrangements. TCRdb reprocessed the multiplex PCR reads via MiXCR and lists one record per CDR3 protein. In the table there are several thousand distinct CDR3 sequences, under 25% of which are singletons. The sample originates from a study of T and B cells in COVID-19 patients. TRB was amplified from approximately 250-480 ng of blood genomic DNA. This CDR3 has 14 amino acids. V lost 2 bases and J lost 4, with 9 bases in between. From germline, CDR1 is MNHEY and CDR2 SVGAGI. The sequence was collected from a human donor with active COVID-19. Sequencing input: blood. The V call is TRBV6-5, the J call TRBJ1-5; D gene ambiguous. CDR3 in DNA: TGTGCCAGCAGTTACCGACGGCAAAATCAGCCCCAGCATTTT. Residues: CASSYRRQNQPQHF.